This TCR beta chain emerged from a study of shared clonotypes between healthy human individuals (dated by TCRdb to about 2020). Background on the whole study: A couple of women and three men aged 18 to 49 years were included in the cohort. Between about 0.8 and 9.5 billion PBMCs per donor were obtained by leukapheresis. For each donor, CD4 naive and CD4 memory were each run on three plates, CD8 naive on two plates, and CD8 memory on one plate. To estimate repertoire size and how much clonotypes are shared between individuals, the study performed deep sequencing of blood TCR repertoires from roughly five healthy adults. Libraries were prepared and TCR repertoires were sequenced by different laboratories using diverse techniques, in order to increase sequencing depth and limit assay-specific biases.

Using the deep immunoSEQ assay, multiplex PCR amplified TCR CDR3 regions from genomic DNA. For each cell subset, the extracted genomic DNA was distributed evenly across all wells of several immunoSEQ 96-well plates, and each plate served as one replicate. Each replicate PCR for sorted subsets received 150 to 250 ng genomic DNA, equal to about 30,000 T cell genomes. Purified libraries were measured with a Qubit 3.0 fluorometer, size-checked on a Bioanalyzer 2100, and measured again with the KAPA Library Quantification kit. Every immunoSEQ 96-well plate was sequenced on a dedicated single-read 150-cycle Illumina NextSeq 550 flow cell. From the authors' description of their analysis: Because the immunoSEQ output held only junctional sequences and lacked quality scores, the filtering could not match the filtering applied to full-length reads. To assign V/J genes and CDR3, sequences were annotated against IMGT germline references using PyIR, a Python wrapper for IgBLAST v1.9. Reads with weak V/J assignments (E-value above 1e-6), missing CDR3, stop codons, out-of-frame junctions, or ambiguous translated residues were removed. V3J clonotypes were defined by identical inferred V gene, J gene, and CDR3 amino acid sequence. The percentage overlap between two repertoires was calculated by dividing the number of shared unique clonotypes by the size of the smaller repertoire. Repertoire richness was assessed with RTK rarefaction, the Chao1 estimator, and Recon v2.1 estimates of unobserved clonotypes. For all TCRbeta clonotypes obtained by the gDNA method from several donors, generation probabilities were computed with OLGA. In its TCRdb copy, this immuneACCESS table keeps in-frame sequences only and misses some clones. Where compared with another copy, unresolved V genes explain less than half of these, and the others have no known cause. The V and J calls and clone size were taken over from that table, and D and trimming were inferred from the DNA. This sample lists 2 million to 2.5 million clones; over 85% were detected once. The ten largest account for about 0.39% of the sample.

The study at large found these results: Sampling was limited to blood, and TCR repertoires in tissue likely differ from TCR repertoires in blood. Based on pairwise subsampling, the degree of clonotype sharing among donors was expected to be affected by sequencing depth. Sharing across a few donors was observed for 4.5% to 6.5% of naive CD4, 3% to 4% of naive CD8, 2% to 2.5% of memory CD4, and about 0.39% of memory CD8 clonotypes. Higher generation probabilities were observed for clonotypes shared by all four sorted-subset donors than for non-shared clonotypes. Because the study included a small number of donors, the genetic and exposure-history diversity represented was limited. Rarefaction of sorted-subset datasets indicated incomplete sequencing despite the large sequencing depth. Estimated clonotype richness was generally larger for naive than for memory subsets.

Healthy HIV-negative adults with no recently reported acute infections or vaccinations were included as donors. Only Caucasian adults living in Nashville, Tennessee, USA were represented among the donors. CD4+ T cells were enriched through magnetic negative selection, after which naive cells were positively selected on CD45RA and the remaining negative fraction served as the memory subset. Blood was collected by leukapheresis, and PBMCs were isolated by Ficoll-Histopaque density gradient centrifugation and then cryopreserved in liquid nitrogen vapor phase. Analytical flow cytometry was used to check the purity and quantity of each magnetically sorted T cell population. From each sorted fraction, genomic DNA was isolated and quantified by UV absorbance on a Nanodrop 2000c. This clone was seen just once. It lacks a known antigen. It has no much larger one-base neighbor in the sample; base qualities were not kept.

What was sequenced was naive CD4+ T cells from PBMCs. The cell subset or site label for this specimen denotes: CD45RA+ positively selected. The receptor was isolated from a man in his late teens or twenties in good health. Some clones in this sample may be carry-over from other donors' samples.

The CDR3 here reads CASRARGGWNIQYF. In nucleotides, the sequence is TGTGCCAGCAGGGCAAGGGGGGGTTGGAACATTCAGTACTTC. The chain employs TRBV28 and TRBJ2-4, with TRBD2 as a weak D call on 7 bases. The CDR1 and CDR2 encoded by the germline V gene are MDHEN and SYDVKM. Reading from cysteine to phenylalanine, the CDR3 counts 14 amino acids. Only the CDR3 region is kept as DNA, spanning 42 bases read in frame from base 1. At the junction V is shortened by 6 bases and J by 7 bases, with 16 bases in between. Joined to the reference TRBV28 and TRBJ2-4 proteins, this CDR3 gives the full variable domain: DVKVTQSSRYLVKRTGEKVFLECVQDMDHENMFWYRQDPGLGLRLIYFSYDVKMKEKGDIPEGYSVSREKKERFSLILESASTNQTSMYLCASRARGGWNIQYFGAGTRLSVL.